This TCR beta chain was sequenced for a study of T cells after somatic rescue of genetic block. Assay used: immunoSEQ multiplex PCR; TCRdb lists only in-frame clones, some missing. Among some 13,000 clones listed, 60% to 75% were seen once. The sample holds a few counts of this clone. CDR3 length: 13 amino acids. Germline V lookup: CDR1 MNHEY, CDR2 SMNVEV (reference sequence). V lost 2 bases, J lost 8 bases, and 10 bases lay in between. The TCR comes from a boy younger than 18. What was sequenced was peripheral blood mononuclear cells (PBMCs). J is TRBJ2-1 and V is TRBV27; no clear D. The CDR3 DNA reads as TGTGCCAGCAGTTTAAACACGCATGATGAGCAGTTCTTC. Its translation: CASSLNTHDEQFF.